This T cell receptor (beta chain) was captured by sequencing in a study of blood T cells in healthy people across ages. Study-wide results and caveats: Researchers deemed the diversity estimates from one million T cells underestimates.

Of note for this clonotype: Its matching antigen is unknown.

Per germline, CDR1 SGHRS and CDR2 YFSETQ. The CDR3 totals 15 residues. For the second PCR, which ran for roughly 7 to 11 cycles, a sample-barcoded 5' primer and a J-beta primer mix were used. TCRdb used MiXCR to reprocess the 5' RACE reads, holding one entry per CDR3 protein. The sample gives about 650,000 distinct CDR3 sequences, around 50% of which show up once; approximately 13% is in the top ten. The origin of this receptor is a woman of 80 years or more in good health. What was sequenced was blood. This chain joins TRBV5-1 and TRBJ2-5; 9 nucleotides agree with TRBD1. The J call may be in error: the DNA end matches TRBJ2-7 better. The CDR3 DNA sequence: TGCGCCAGCAGCCCAGGGGGACAGGGACTTTACGAGCAGTACTTC. Translation: CASSPGGQGLYEQYF.